This TCR beta chain was identified in a study of tumor and adjacent non-tumor tissue in lung cancer. Study-level background: Patients comprised roughly 12 adenocarcinoma, 2 squamous cell carcinoma and 1 small cell lung cancer.

The germline V gene encodes CDR1 SQVTM and CDR2 ANQGSEA. With V trimmed by 5 bases and J by 6 bases, 2 bases remained unmatched. The CDR3 consists of 13 residues. The template was RNA from unsorted bulk tissue. More than 3 cm separated this lung sample from the edge of the tumor. The library came from three nested PCR rounds adapted from ARM-PCR protocols. One entry per CDR3 protein results from TCRdb running MiXCR on the multiplex PCR reads. The profile shows more than 55,000 distinct CDR3 sequences, about 61% of them singletons. This clonotype has a count of ten or more. This chain connects TRBV29-1 to TRBJ1-6; 9 bases agree with TRBD1. The source is a man between 65 and 85 years old with non-small cell lung cancer. Material for sequencing was distant non-tumor lung tissue. The CDR3 DNA sequence: TGCAGCGTTCGGGACAGGGCTAATTCACCCCTCCACTTT. It codes for CSVRDRANSPLHF.